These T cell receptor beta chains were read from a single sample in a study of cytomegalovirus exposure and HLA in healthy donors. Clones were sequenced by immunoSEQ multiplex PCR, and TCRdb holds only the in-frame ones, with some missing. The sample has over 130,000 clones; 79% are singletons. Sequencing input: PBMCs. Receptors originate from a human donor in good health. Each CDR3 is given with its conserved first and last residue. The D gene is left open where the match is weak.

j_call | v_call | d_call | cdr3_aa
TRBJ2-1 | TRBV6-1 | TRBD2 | CASSEGLAGGYEQFF
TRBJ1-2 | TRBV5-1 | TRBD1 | CASSPGGQGSGYTF
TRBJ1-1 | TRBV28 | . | CASKQTRRTEAFF
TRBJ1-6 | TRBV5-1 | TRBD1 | CASSLDGGTGSSPLHF
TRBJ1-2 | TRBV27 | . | CASRPADGGRNYGYTF
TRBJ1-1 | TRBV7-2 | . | CASSLGARGITEAFF
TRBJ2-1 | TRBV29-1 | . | CSVGFSGGPNEQFF
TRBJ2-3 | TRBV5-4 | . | CASSLSEYSTDTQYF
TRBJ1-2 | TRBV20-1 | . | CSASPPDGYTF
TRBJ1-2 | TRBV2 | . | CASISEQLYGYTF
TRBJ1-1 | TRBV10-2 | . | CASSVAVTEAFF
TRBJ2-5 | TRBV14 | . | CASSQSVGPETQYF
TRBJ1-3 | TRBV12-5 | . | CASGLVGRGLSGNTIYF
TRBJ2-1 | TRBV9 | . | CASSVEGDRPYAEQFF
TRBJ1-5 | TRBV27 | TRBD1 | CASSPSYRGYSNQPQHF
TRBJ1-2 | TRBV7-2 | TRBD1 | CASSLVGQGVANYGYTF
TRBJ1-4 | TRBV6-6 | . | CASSYNPATNEKLFF
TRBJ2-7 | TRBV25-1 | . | CASSESGIHEQYF
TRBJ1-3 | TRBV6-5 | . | CASSSRQADGNTIYF
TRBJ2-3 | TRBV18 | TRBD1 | CASSPRTGWGTDTQYF
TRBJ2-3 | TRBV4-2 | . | CASSQGGSRPIHF
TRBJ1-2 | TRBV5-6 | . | CASSLRRRNYGYTF
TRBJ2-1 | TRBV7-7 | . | CASYRGARPRELAWEQFF
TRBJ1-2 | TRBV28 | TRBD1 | CASRGTALPLNGYTF
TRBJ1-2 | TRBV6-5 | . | CASSSLLGHYGYTF
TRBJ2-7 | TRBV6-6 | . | CASSPSYEQYF
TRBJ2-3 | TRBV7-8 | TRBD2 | CASSTPSGIGTDTQYF
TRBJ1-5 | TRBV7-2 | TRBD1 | CASAPTQGEQPQHF
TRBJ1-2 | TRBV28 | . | CASRALLYGYTF
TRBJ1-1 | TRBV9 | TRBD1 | CASSQGTGTEAFF
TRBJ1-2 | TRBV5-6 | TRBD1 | CASSGRDRLFYGYPF
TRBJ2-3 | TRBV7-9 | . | CASSLAGSRDSTDTQYF
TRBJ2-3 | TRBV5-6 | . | CASSLGRHTDTQYF
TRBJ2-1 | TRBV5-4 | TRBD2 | CASSKNLAGGNNEQFF
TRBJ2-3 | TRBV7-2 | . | CASSLDGEIGTDTQYF
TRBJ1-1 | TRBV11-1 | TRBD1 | CASSRGGTGGKTEAFF
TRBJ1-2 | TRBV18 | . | CASSPLEGGGYTF
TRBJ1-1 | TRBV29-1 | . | CSATAGWEAFF
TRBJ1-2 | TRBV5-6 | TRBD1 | CASSQGQGIRDYYGYTF
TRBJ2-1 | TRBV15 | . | CATSTGSSYNEQFF
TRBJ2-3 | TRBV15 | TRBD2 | CATSRGPSGAYTDTQYF
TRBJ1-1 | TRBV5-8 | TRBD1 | CASSLAQDRGRLKAFF
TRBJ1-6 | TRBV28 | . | CAILPQGSYNSPLHF
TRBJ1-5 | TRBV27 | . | CASRRIQGKAQPQHF
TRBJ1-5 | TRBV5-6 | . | CASSFAGATQPQHF
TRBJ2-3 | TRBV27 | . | CASAFTRSTDTQYF
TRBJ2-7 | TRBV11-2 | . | CASSLEVGGYEQYF
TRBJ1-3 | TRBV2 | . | CATGRGSSGNTIYF
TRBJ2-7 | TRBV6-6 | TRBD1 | CASSSGQVYYEQYF
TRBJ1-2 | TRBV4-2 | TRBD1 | CASSQDLGQVYGYTF
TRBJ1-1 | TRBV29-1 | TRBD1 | CSVDQGDFF
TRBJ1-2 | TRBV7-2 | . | CASSLSGPQRGYTF
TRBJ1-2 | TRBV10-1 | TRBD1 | CASSPGQGVGYTF
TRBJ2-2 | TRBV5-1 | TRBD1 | CASSLYRGGELFF
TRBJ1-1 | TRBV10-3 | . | CAISEGRVVDTEAFF
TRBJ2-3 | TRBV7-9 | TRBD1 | CASTRTGATDTQYF
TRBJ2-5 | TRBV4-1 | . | CASSQVNFGETQYF
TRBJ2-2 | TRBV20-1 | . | CSARVQGELFF
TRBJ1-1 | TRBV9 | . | CASSASQGQPSNIEAFF